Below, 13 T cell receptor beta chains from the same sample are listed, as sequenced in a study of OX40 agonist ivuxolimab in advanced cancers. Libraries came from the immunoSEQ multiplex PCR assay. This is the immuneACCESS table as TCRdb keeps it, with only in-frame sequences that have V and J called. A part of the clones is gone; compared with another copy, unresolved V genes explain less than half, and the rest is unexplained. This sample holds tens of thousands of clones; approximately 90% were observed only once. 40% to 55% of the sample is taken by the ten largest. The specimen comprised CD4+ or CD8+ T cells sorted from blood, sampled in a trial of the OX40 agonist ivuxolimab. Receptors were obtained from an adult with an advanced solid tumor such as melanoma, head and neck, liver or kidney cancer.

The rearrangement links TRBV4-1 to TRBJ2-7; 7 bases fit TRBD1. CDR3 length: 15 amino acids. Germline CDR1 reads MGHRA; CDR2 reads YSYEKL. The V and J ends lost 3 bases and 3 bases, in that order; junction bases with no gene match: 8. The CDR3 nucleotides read TGCGCCAGCAGCCAGTCCCGGGACAGCTTCTACGAGCAGTACTTC. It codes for CASSQSRDSFYEQYF.

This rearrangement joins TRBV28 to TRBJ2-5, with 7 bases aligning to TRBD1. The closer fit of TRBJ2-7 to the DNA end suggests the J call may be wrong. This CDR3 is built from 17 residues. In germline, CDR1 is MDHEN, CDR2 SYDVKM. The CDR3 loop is CASSLVFWSGGGYEQYF. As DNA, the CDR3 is TGTGCCAGCAGTTTAGTCTTTTGGTCAGGGGGTGGCTACGAGCAGTACTTC.

DNA for the CDR3: TGTGCCAGGAACCGGCCACCTGCCCGGCGGAACACCATATATTTT. Its translation: CARNRPPARRNTIYF. J is TRBJ1-3 and V is TRBV21-1. TRBV21-1 is a pseudogene locus. This CDR3 comprises 15 residues.

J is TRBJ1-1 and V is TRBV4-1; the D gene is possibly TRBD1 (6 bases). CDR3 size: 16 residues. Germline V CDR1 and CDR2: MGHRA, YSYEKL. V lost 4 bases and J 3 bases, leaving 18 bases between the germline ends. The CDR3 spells CASSRSGEEWDTEAFF. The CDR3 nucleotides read TGCGCCAGCAGCCGCTCAGGGGAAGAATGGGACACTGAAGCTTTCTTT.

CDR3 sequence reads: CASSWTGVNEQFF. The CDR3 DNA follows: TGTGCCAGCAGCTGGACAGGGGTCAATGAGCAGTTCTTC. J is TRBJ2-1 and V is TRBV5-8; the match to TRBD1 covers 9 bases. V was clipped by 3 bases and J by 6 bases; unmatched bases: 1. Germline V gives CDR1 SGHTS, CDR2 YDEGEE. CDR3 length: 13 residues.

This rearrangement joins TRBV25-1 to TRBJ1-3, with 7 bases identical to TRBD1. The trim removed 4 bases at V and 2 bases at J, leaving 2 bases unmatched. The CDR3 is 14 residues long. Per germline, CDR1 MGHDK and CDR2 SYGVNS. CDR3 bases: TGTGCCAGCAGTGTGCAGGGGGCTGGAAACACCATATATTTT. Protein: CASSVQGAGNTIYF.

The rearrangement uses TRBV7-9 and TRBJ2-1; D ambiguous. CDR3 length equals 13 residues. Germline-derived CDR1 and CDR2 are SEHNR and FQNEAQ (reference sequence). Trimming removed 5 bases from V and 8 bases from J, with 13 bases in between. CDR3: CASSDGADHEQFF. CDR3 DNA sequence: TGTGCCAGCAGCGATGGTGCGGACCATGAGCAGTTCTTC.

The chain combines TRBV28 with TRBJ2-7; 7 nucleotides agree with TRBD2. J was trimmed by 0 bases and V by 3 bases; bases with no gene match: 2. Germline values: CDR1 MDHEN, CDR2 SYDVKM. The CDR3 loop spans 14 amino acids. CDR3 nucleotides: TGTGCCAGCAGTTTTGGGGGGGGCTCCTACGAGCAGTACTTC. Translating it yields CASSFGGGSYEQYF.

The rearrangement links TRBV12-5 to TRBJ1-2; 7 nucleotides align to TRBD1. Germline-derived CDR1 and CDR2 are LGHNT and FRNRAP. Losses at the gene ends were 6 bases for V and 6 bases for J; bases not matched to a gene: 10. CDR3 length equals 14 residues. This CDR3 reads CASGQTGRKDGYTF. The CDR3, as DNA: TGTGCTAGTGGCCAGACAGGGAGGAAAGATGGCTACACCTTC. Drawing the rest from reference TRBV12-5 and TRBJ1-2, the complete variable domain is DARVTQTPRHKVTEMGQEVTMRCQPILGHNTVFWYRQTMMQGLELLAYFRNRAPLDDSGMPKDRFSAEMPDATLATLKIQPSEPRDSAVYFCASGQTGRKDGYTFGSGTRLTVV.

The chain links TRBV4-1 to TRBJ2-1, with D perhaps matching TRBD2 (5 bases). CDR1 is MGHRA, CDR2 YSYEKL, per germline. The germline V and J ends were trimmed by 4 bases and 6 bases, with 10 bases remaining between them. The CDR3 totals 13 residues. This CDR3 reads CASSPPRGNEQFF. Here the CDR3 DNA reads TGCGCCAGCAGCCCCCCCCGGGGCAATGAGCAGTTCTTC.

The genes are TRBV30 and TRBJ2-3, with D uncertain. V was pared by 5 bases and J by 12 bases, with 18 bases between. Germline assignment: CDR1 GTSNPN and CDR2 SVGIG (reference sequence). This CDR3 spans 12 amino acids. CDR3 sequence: CAWGDSSGRQYF. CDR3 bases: TGTGCCTGGGGTGATTCGTCGGGCCGCCAGTATTTT.

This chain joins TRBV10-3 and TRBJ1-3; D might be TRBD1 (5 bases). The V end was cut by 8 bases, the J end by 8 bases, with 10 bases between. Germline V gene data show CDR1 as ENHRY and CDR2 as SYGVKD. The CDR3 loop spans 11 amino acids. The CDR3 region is CAIRGDHTIYF. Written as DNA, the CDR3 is TGTGCCATCCGAGGGGACCACACCATATATTTT.

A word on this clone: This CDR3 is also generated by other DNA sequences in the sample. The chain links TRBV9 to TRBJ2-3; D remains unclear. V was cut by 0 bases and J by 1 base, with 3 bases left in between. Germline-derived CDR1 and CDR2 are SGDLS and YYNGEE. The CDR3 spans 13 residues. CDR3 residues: CASSVGGTDTQYF. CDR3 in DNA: TGTGCCAGCAGCGTAGGAGGCACAGATACGCAGTATTTT.